This TCR beta chain was captured by sequencing in a study of T cells in Graves' hyperthyroidism and ophthalmopathy. RNA transcripts provided the source from which TCR beta CDR3 regions were amplified. During a first-round RT-PCR of the TCR CDR3, the HTBI primer set was used. In TCRdb, the multiplex PCR reads were re-called with MiXCR into one record per CDR3 protein. Here the sample spans fewer than 650,000 distinct CDR3 sequences, 40% to 50% being singletons. The germline gives CDR1 SQVTM, CDR2 ANQGSEA. The CDR3 spans 10 residues. The V end was cut by 6 bases, the J end by 11 bases, with 8 bases between. Study conclusions and caveats: Blood held most thyroid clonotypes expanded above 0.001 frequency.

On this clonotype itself: The antigen is undetermined.

V usage is TRBV29-1 and J usage is TRBJ2-6; D unclear. Sequenced input: peripheral blood or thyroid tissue (not recorded which). This TCR derives from an adult woman with Graves' disease, either hyperthyroidism or ophthalmopathy (not recorded which). The CDR3 DNA reads as TGCAGCGTCGGGTCCTACGTCCTGACTTTC. Protein sequence: CSVGSYVLTF. The entire variable domain, with the rest obtained from reference TRBV29-1 and TRBJ2-6, is as follows: SAVISQKPSRDICQRGTSLTIQCQVDSQVTMMFWYRQQPGQSLTLIATANQGSEATYESGFVIDKFPISRPNLTFSTLTVSNMSPEDSSIYLCSVGSYVLTFGAGSRLTVL.